Below, 22 T cell receptor beta chains from the same sample are listed, as sequenced in a study of naive and memory T cell subsets. The treatment denotes: skin biopsy from PPD injection site in Mantoux-positive individual. A UMI-containing oligonucleotide was joined by 3' ligation to the TCR cDNA template. Ligated cDNA underwent four rounds of PCR with nested alpha and beta constant region primers and SP2. TCRdb analysed the UMI-ligation and nested PCR reads with MiXCR anew, one entry per CDR3 protein. This table has more than 30,000 distinct CDR3 sequences, 11% appearing once. The sample here was skin, taken from a tuberculin skin test site. Source of these receptors: an adult in good health.

This clonotype was seen at least ten times. The chain is built from TRBV29-1 and TRBJ2-1; D perhaps matches TRBD2 (5 bases). This CDR3 is built from 12 residues. CDR1 is SQVTM, CDR2 ANQGSEA, per germline. V lost 2 bases and J lost 6, with 8 bases in between. The CDR3 DNA sequence: TGCAGCGTTGAAAAGACTACCAATGAGCAGTTCTTC. Its protein product is CSVEKTTNEQFF.

This clonotype was observed many times. The gene calls are TRBV27 and TRBJ2-7; the match to TRBD1 covers 10 bases. Unmatched junction bases numbered 5, after V lost 7 bases and J lost 2 bases. Germline CDR1 is MNHEY and CDR2 is SMNVEV (reference sequence). The CDR3 length is 14 residues. In DNA, the CDR3 is TGTGCCAGCACCGCAGGACAGGGGGCCTACGAGCAGTACTTC. It encodes CASTAGQGAYEQYF.

This clonotype was seen ten or more times. V usage is TRBV6-5 and J usage is TRBJ1-2, with unresolved D. Per germline, CDR1 MNHEY and CDR2 SVGAGI. The CDR3 consists of 14 residues. The ends were cut back, 0 bases at V and 0 bases at J, with 5 bases in the middle. The CDR3: CASSYSTPNYGYTF. CDR3 bases: TGTGCCAGCAGTTACTCGACACCTAACTATGGCTACACCTTC.

Comment on this clonotype: Given a much more abundant clone one base away, this may be a read error. CDR3 protein: CSVAKQGYYGDTF. DNA of the CDR3: TGCAGCGTCGCTAAACAGGGGTACTATGGCGACACCTTC. The rearrangement joins TRBV29-1 to TRBJ1-2; 7 nucleotides agree with TRBD1. The CDR3 is 13 amino acids. Germline V lookup: CDR1 SQVTM, CDR2 ANQGSEA.

There are many counts of this clonotype. CDR3 loop: CSVVEGNYGYTF. DNA for the CDR3: TGCAGCGTTGTGGAGGGCAACTATGGCTACACCTTC. The V and J genes are TRBV29-1 and TRBJ1-2; no clear D gene. This CDR3 has 12 amino acids. CDR1 is SQVTM and CDR2 is ANQGSEA in the germline V gene. V was pared by 4 bases and J by 2 bases, with 8 bases between.

This clonotype has only a few counts. The chain carries TRBV18 and TRBJ2-3; D is undetermined. Trimming removed 0 bases from V and 3 bases from J, with 4 bases in between. The length of the CDR3 is 13 residues. Per germline, CDR1 KGHSH and CDR2 LQKENI. The CDR3 reads CASSPPPTDTQYF. CDR3 in DNA: TGTGCCAGCTCACCACCTCCGACAGATACGCAGTATTTT.

This clonotype was seen more than once but under ten times. The chain carries TRBV9 and TRBJ2-3, with 9 bases matching TRBD2. Per germline, CDR1 SGDLS and CDR2 YYNGEE. With 0 bases clipped from V and 5 bases from J, the junction kept 7 bases outside the gene matches. The CDR3 spans 16 residues. CDR3 region: CASSVGAGGRGDTQYF. The CDR3 DNA is TGTGCCAGCAGCGTAGGTGCGGGAGGGCGCGGAGATACGCAGTATTTT.

This clonotype occurred many times. V is TRBV20-1 and J is TRBJ2-1; maybe TRBD1 (5 bases). CDR1 is DFQATT and CDR2 is SNEGSKA in the germline V gene (reference sequence). The CDR3 consists of 14 residues. The V and J ends lost 0 bases and 2 bases respectively, with 8 bases between them. The CDR3 DNA reads TGCAGTGCTAGAGAAAGGGGAACCTACAATGAGCAGTTCTTC. Its protein product is CSARERGTYNEQFF.

This clonotype is medium-sized (0.01 to 0.1%) by share. Here the CDR3 DNA reads TGTGCCAGCAGCTTAGGAGGGGGGTTGGGTGGCGGCGAGCAGTTCTTC. This gives the protein CASSLGGGLGGGEQFF. The chain recombines TRBV7-6 with TRBJ2-1; either TRBD1 or TRBD2 may fit D (6 bases each). This CDR3 is 16 amino acids long. Germline CDR1 SGHVS, CDR2 FNYEAQ. V lost 1 base and J 10 bases, leaving 20 bases between the germline ends. The whole variable domain, filled in from reference TRBV7-6 and TRBJ2-1, reads GAGVSQSPRYKVTKRGQDVALRCDPISGHVSLYWYRQALGQGPEFLTYFNYEAQQDKSGLPNDRFSAERPEGSISTLTIQRTEQRDSAMYRCASSLGGGLGGGEQFFGPGTRLTVL.

This clonotype was counted many times. The chain recombines TRBV11-2 with TRBJ2-3; D is perhaps TRBD1 (6 bases). CDR1 and CDR2 from the germline V gene are SGHAT and FQNNGV. The CDR3 runs 17 residues. Deletions cut 1 base from V and 2 bases from J, with 16 bases between. CDR3 region: CASSLVWGPSITDTQYF. The CDR3 bases are TGTGCCAGCAGCTTAGTATGGGGGCCTTCCATCACAGATACGCAGTATTTT.

This clonotype was counted a few times. The chain has TRBV11-2 and TRBJ2-1; D might be TRBD2 (5 bases). Germline CDR1 SGHAT, CDR2 FQNNGV. The V gene lost 5 bases and the J gene lost 0 bases, with 23 bases spanning the gap. This CDR3 region has 19 residues. The CDR3 loop is CASSTPGRANRGSYNEQFF. CDR3 coding DNA: TGTGCCAGCAGCACCCCCGGTCGGGCCAATCGGGGCTCCTACAATGAGCAGTTCTTC.

In this sample, this clonotype turned up a few times. It may be a read error: a sequence one base away is much more abundant. J is TRBJ2-5 and V is TRBV28, with D possibly being TRBD2 (5 bases). The CDR3 spans 14 residues. Per germline, CDR1 MDHEN and CDR2 SYDVKM. Trimming took 6 bases from V and 1 from J, leaving 12 bases between them. In DNA, the CDR3 is TGTGCCAGCAGACCCGGACTCGGCCAAGAGACCCAGTACTTC. Encoded protein: CASRPGLGQETQYF.

This clonotype was recorded a few times. This chain joins TRBV7-6 and TRBJ1-5, with D possibly being TRBD1 (6 bases). Germline loops: CDR1 SGHVS, CDR2 FNYEAQ. The V end lost 5 bases, the J end lost 4 bases, and 12 bases lay between the germline ends. The CDR3 totals 14 residues. The CDR3 sequence: CASSRDTLNQPQHF. The CDR3 bases are TGTGCCAGCAGCCGGGACACTCTGAATCAGCCCCAGCATTTT.

In its sample, this clonotype was seen many times. The gene calls are TRBV12-3 or TRBV12-4 and TRBJ2-7, with TRBD2 identical over 7 bases. V lost 6 bases to trimming and J lost 6 bases; unmatched junction nucleotides: 11. The CDR3 spans 14 residues. CDR3 sequence (DNA): TGTGCCAGCAGACCCTCGGGGAGGGGTAGCGAGCAGTACTTC. Protein product: CASRPSGRGSEQYF.

J is TRBJ2-1 and V is TRBV7-9, with TRBD1 as a possible D gene (5 bases). Per germline, CDR1 SEHNR and CDR2 FQNEAQ (reference sequence). CDR3 size: 16 residues. Trimming left V 0 bases short and J 2 bases short, with 11 bases between. Here the CDR3 reads CASSLALGEPYNEQFF. DNA for the CDR3: TGTGCCAGCAGCTTAGCGTTAGGGGAACCCTACAATGAGCAGTTCTTC. Combining the CDR3 with reference TRBV7-9 and TRBJ2-1 gives the whole variable domain DTGVSQNPRHKITKRGQNVTFRCDPISEHNRLYWYRQTLGQGPEFLTYFQNEAQLEKSRLLSDRFSAERPKGSFSTLEIQRTEQGDSAMYLCASSLALGEPYNEQFFGPGTRLTVL.

This clonotype is medium-sized in the sample. V gene TRBV6-1 combines with J gene TRBJ2-4; D is undetermined. Germline assignment: CDR1 MNHNS and CDR2 SASEGT. Trimming removed 7 bases from V and 0 bases from J, with 10 bases in between. The CDR3 has 14 amino acids. CDR3 sequence (DNA): TGTGCCAGCATAAAGGAAGGAGCCAAAAACATTCAGTACTTC. Protein: CASIKEGAKNIQYF.

This clonotype was seen many times. The chain recombines TRBV6-5 with TRBJ1-2, with TRBD1 as a possible D gene (6 bases). The CDR3 is 16 residues long. Germline V gene data show CDR1 as MNHEY and CDR2 as SVGAGI. Deletions cut 2 bases from V and 4 bases from J, with 17 bases between. CDR3 sequence: CASSYDLAGDSYGYTF. The CDR3 DNA reads TGTGCCAGCAGTTACGATTTGGCAGGGGATTCCTATGGCTACACCTTC.

This clonotype was observed a handful of times. The gene calls are TRBV5-6 and TRBJ1-2; perhaps TRBD1 as D (5 bases). CDR3 length: 14 residues. Germline assignment: CDR1 SGHDT and CDR2 YYEEEE. With 5 bases removed from V and 4 bases from J, the gap between germline ends came to 15 bases. The CDR3 is CASRTANVIYGYTF. The CDR3 bases are TGTGCCAGCAGGACAGCTAACGTCATCTATGGCTACACCTTC. The full variable domain, its missing parts supplied by reference TRBV5-6 and TRBJ1-2, is DAGVTQSPTHLIKTRGQQVTLRCSPKSGHDTVSWYQQALGQGPQFIFQYYEEEERQRGNFPDRFSGHQFPNYSSELNVNALLLGDSALYLCASRTANVIYGYTFGSGTRLTVV.

The chain joins TRBV2 to TRBJ2-7; the D gene is possibly TRBD2 (6 bases). This CDR3 has 15 amino acids. Deletions cut 4 bases from V and 2 bases from J, with 15 bases between. Germline V CDR1 and CDR2: SNHLY, FYNNEI. Here the CDR3 reads CASSVGPSAPYEQYF. The CDR3 nucleotides read TGTGCCAGCAGTGTTGGGCCTAGCGCACCCTACGAGCAGTACTTC.

This chain uses TRBV20-1 with TRBJ2-5; TRBD2 is a possible D gene (6 bases). With 6 bases removed from V and 6 bases from J, the gap between germline ends came to 23 bases. Germline values: CDR1 DFQATT, CDR2 SNEGSKA (reference sequence). CDR3 length: 15 residues. CDR3 loop: CSAVPEEAAGKTQYF. DNA of the CDR3: TGCAGTGCAGTCCCGGAGGAAGCGGCGGGGAAGACCCAGTACTTC.

This chain connects TRBV10-3 to TRBJ2-1, with D possibly called TRBD1 or TRBD2 (5 bases each). CDR1 ENHRY and CDR2 SYGVKD come from the germline V gene. This CDR3 is 10 amino acids long. Trimming cost V 8 bases and J 6 bases, with 5 bases left between them. CDR3 loop: CAIGGNEQFF. The CDR3, as DNA: TGTGCCATCGGGGGCAATGAGCAGTTCTTC.

The chain uses TRBV3-1 and TRBJ2-7; perhaps D is TRBD1 or TRBD2 (5 bases each). Per germline, CDR1 LGHDT and CDR2 YNNKEL (reference sequence). Trimming took off 5 bases at V and 7 bases at J, with 24 bases between the two ends. The CDR3 is made up of 16 amino acids. As DNA, the CDR3 is TGTGCCAGCAGCTCCGCCCCAGCGACTATGACAGAAGAGCAGTACTTC. Its protein is CASSSAPATMTEEQYF.